This TCR beta chain comes out of a study of T cell responses to AZD1222 COVID-19 vaccine. Study-wide results and limits: White British donors predominated, females outnumbered males, and clonal diversity was possibly underestimated. None of the repertoires were sampled until the peak T cell response had passed.

For this clone: The target antigen is unknown.

Germline V CDR1 and CDR2: SGDLS, YYNGEE. V was pared by 1 base and J by 5 bases, with 13 bases between. The CDR3 consists of 15 residues. Measured with immunoSEQ multiplex PCR; TCRdb has only the in-frame clones, and not every one. This sample yields around 160,000 clones, of which 88% are seen a single time; more than 5.5% belongs to the top ten. The genes are TRBV9 and TRBJ2-1; D is perhaps TRBD2 (6 bases). The specimen comprised peripheral blood, sampled on day 0 of AZD1222 vaccination. The receptor comes from an adult in good health. Here the CDR3 DNA reads TGTGCCAGCAGCGTAAACGGGAGACGAGACAATGAGCAGTTCTTC. Translating it yields CASSVNGRRDNEQFF.